This T cell receptor beta chain was observed in a study of shared clonotypes between healthy human individuals. About this clone itself: Other DNA sequences in the same sample also yield this CDR3.

The data were produced by immunoSEQ multiplex PCR, yet TCRdb's version contains in-frame clones alone and is incomplete. The table lists 2 million to 2.5 million clones, around 95% of them singletons. The CDR3 has 15 residues. CDR1 is MNHEY, CDR2 SMNVEV, per germline (reference sequence). Germline trimming cut 6 bases from V and 0 bases from J; bases unmatched to any gene: 4. This chain connects TRBV27 to TRBJ2-7, with 11 bases lining up with TRBD2. The sequence came from a man aged 18 to 29 in good health. The sample was naive CD4+ T cells sorted from blood. Subset given: CD45RA+ positively selected. In nucleotides, the CDR3 is TGTGCCAGCAGGCGGACTAGCGGGTCCTCCTACGAGCAGTACTTC. This encodes CASRRTSGSSYEQYF.